This TCR beta chain was documented in a study of regulatory T cells in long-lasting Graves disease listed by TCRdb under 2021. For the study in its entirety: Patients with newly diagnosed Graves' disease had been on antithyroid drugs for under 3 months. TCR sequencing covered around 13 persistent and around 20 newly diagnosed Graves' disease patients, some 35 samples in total. Patients with persistent Graves' disease were compared with patients with newly diagnosed Graves' disease using TCR sequencing and RNA sequencing of peripheral blood. The study was registered as a clinical trial and conducted in China.

Of note for this clonotype: Its antigen remains unidentified. Being one base from a much bigger clone, this may be a read error.

The CDR3 goes from the cysteine to the phenylalanine over 15 residues. Solely the CDR3 DNA is kept, with 45 bases framed from the first base. The germline V gene (reference sequence) yields MNHEY for CDR1 and SMNVEV for CDR2. Overall study results and their limits: Because the primary lesion, thyroid tissue, could not be accessed, the study looked at peripheral blood alone. Preferential use of TRBV28, TRBJ1-2 and TRBJ2-5 was observed in persistent disease, whereas TRBV20-1 and TRBJ2-1 were favored in newly diagnosed disease. Lower TCR Shannon entropy and fewer highly expanded clones were observed in persistent Graves' disease patients than in newly diagnosed patients, which suggested clonal expansion. The authors acknowledged the small sample size as a limitation that may reduce accuracy. Persistent patients shared more public clonotypes among themselves (over 2,500) than newly diagnosed patients did (roughly 920). Sequencing and analysis were restricted to the TCR beta chain.

Preparation of the library involved multiplex PCR. The sequencer was an Illumina HiSeq 4000. TCR beta libraries were built with iRepertoire HTBI primers and Arm-PCR amplification of CDR3 regions. PCR products were gel purified before sequencing. As for the authors' bioinformatics: A total of fewer than 70 TRBV and under 15 TRBJ segments were identified across samples and were used for gene usage analysis of CDR3 amino acid clonotypes. COPE and FqMerger were used to merge the filtered high-quality paired reads into contigs. BLAST was used to align contigs to IMGT TRBV, TRBD and TRBJ reference genes, with CDR3 defined following IMGT. Any clonotype with a frequency above 0.1% was counted as a highly expanded clone. Repertoire diversity was measured by Shannon entropy, and V-J evenness by the Gini coefficient. A clonotype found in more than one individual was treated as public. TCRdb applied fastp at Q25 and MiXCR to the public reads, then kept only in-frame beta chains. For every CDR3 protein sequence, its rows merge into one entry that carries the most common genes and DNA. Clone size and V and J calls follow TCRdb, not the original study. The sample table shows a few hundred thousand distinct CDR3 sequences, and around 11% are seen once. The ten most abundant clones make up about 20% of the sample.

According to the study, the label for this sample's time point signals: newly diagnosed GD, antithyroid drugs for less than 3 months. For both TCR sequencing and RNA sequencing, RNA was extracted from PBMCs using TRIzol. The diagnosis of Graves' disease was made according to American Thyroid Association guidelines. The patients came from an endocrinology department in Xi'an, China. Each patient gave around 9.2 milliliters of peripheral blood, collected in an EDTA anticoagulant tube. PBMCs were isolated by Ficoll Paque Plus density gradient separation without further T cell sorting. An Agilent 2100 Bioanalyzer and agarose gel were used to assess RNA quality, and a NanoDrop 2000 was used to measure RNA concentration. The same data also contributed to another study, on T cells in Graves' hyperthyroidism and ophthalmopathy. The other study reports the following: Stable Graves' hyperthyroidism was defined as no progression to ophthalmopathy during 18 months of follow-up. Hyperthyroidism patients were aged 18 to 65 years and newly diagnosed, with disease duration of less than 2 months. Exclusion was applied to patients with uncontrolled infections, other autoimmune diseases, pregnancy or lactation. Clinical symptoms, serum thyroxine and TRAb, thyroid ultrasound, and orbital computed tomography formed the basis for the diagnoses. The TCR CDR3 was subjected to a first round of RT-PCR using the HTBI primer set and the Qiagen OneStep RT-PCR kit. Most expanded thyroid clonotypes (frequency above 0.001) were also detected in blood, a finding suggesting that blood repertoires may reflect thyroid immune responses. In cross-validation, a model built on a 13 V-J signature told ophthalmopathy apart from stable hyperthyroidism with approximately 90% sensitivity and about 81% specificity, and in testing the same model reached 80%/75%. In validation, the model predicted progression to ophthalmopathy with approximately 69% sensitivity and 72% to 85% specificity, a median of 6.5 months before onset. TCR V-J signatures able to tell the groups apart were searched for in a discovery cohort of more than 90 patients, of whom 43 had Graves' ophthalmopathy and roughly 57 had stable Graves' hyperthyroidism. Prospective prediction of ophthalmopathy was tested in an independent validation cohort consisting of under 20 hyperthyroidism patients and about 17 patients who later progressed to ophthalmopathy. The approximately 100 discovery patients were randomly split 7:3 into training and test sets. Thyroid tissue and blood T-cell repertoires from six Graves' hyperthyroidism patients were also compared in the study. Following sampling, methimazole starting at 30 mg daily was given to hyperthyroidism patients, and high-dose intravenous methylprednisolone was given to ophthalmopathy patients. A second multiplex PCR round built the libraries, followed by size selection and purification. The libraries were sequenced on an Illumina HiSeq2000 using paired-end 100 bp reads. Raw data were processed with SOAPnuke, discarding reads with adapters, uncalled bases, mean Phred below 15, or no exact constant-primer or identifier match. COPE v1.2.5 was used to merge the high-quality paired reads, and each unique nucleotide sequence was defined as a clonotype. MiTCR v1.1 was used to align clonotypes to the IMGT TRBV, TRBD and TRBJ reference segments. The analysis was restricted to V-J combinations with a frequency above 0.0001, which together covered about 99% of the repertoires. A TCS score was defined as the ratio between F50 (clonal expansion) and ExV (chaos), using BLOSUM62-based TCRdist between CDR3 peptides within each V-J. Welch's t-statistics and random forest reduced some 510 V-J features to roughly 13, which were used in a naive Bayes classifier (R e1071). No statistical method was used to fix the sample size in advance, and group allocation was not hidden from the investigators. According to the paper, TCR Vbeta CDR3 sequencing was carried out on roughly 130 peripheral blood samples, which came from 40 to 45 ophthalmopathy, around 75 hyperthyroidism and approximately 17 progressor patients.

The TCR sequence derives from a young woman with Graves disease. Donor details come from another sample of the same person, matched by shared clones. The V and J genes are TRBV27 and TRBJ2-5, with the D gene possibly TRBD1 or TRBD2, each one fitting 5 bases. The specimen was peripheral blood mononuclear cells (PBMCs), collected at new diagnosis, from a patient treated with antithyroid drugs. The DNA sequence is TGTGCCAGCAGTTTATCGGCCCTCAGCAGGGAGACCCAGTGCTTC. It translates to CASSLSALSRETQCF.